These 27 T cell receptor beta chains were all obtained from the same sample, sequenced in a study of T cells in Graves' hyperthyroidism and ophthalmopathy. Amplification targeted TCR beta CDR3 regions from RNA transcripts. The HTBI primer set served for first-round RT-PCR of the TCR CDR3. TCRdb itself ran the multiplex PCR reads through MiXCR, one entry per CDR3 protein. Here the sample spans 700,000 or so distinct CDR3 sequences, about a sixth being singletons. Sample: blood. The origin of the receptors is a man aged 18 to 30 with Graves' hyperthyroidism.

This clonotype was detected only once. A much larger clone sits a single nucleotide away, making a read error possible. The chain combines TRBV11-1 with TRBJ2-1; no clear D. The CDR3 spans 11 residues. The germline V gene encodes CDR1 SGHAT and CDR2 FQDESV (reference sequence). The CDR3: CASGINNEQSF. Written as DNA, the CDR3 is TGTGCCAGCGGGATAAACAATGAGCAGTCCTTC.

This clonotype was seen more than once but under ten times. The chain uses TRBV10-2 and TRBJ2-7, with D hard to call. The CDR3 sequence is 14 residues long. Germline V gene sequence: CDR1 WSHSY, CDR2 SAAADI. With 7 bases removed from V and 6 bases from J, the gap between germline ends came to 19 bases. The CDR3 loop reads CASNTAARFSEQYF. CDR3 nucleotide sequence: TGCGCCAGCAATACGGCGGCTAGGTTCTCCGAGCAGTACTTC.

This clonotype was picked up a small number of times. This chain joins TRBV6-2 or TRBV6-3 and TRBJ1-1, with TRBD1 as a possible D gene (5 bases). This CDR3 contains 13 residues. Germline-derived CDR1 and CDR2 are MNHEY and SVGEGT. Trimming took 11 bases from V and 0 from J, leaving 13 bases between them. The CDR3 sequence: CAGRDPLNTEAFF. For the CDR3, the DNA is TGTGCCGGGAGGGACCCGCTGAACACTGAAGCTTTCTTT.

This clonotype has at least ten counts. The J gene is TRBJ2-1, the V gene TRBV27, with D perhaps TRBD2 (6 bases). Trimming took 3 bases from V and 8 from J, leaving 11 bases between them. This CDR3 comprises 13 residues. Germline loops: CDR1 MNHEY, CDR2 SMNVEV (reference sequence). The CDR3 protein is CASSLWRGDEQFF. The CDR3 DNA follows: TGTGCCAGCAGTTTGTGGCGGGGCGATGAGCAGTTCTTC.

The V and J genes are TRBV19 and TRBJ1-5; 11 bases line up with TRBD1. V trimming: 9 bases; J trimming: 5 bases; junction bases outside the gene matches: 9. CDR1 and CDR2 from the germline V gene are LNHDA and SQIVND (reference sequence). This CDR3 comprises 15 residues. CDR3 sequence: CASNWDRGSYQPQHF. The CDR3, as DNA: TGTGCCAGCAACTGGGACAGGGGGTCTTATCAGCCCCAGCATTTT.

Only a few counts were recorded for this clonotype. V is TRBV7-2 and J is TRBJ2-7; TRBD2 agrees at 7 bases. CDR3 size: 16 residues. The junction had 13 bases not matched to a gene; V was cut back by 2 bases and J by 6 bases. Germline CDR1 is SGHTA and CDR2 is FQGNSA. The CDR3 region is CASSLSLWGRAGEQYF. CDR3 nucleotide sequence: TGTGCCAGCAGCTTAAGTTTGTGGGGGAGGGCCGGCGAGCAGTACTTC.

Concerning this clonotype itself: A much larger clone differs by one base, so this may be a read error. The CDR3 here is CASSLSGQGNIEAFF. CDR3 sequence (DNA): TGTGCCAGCAGTTTAAGCGGACAGGGGAACATTGAAGCTTTCTTT. The chain recombines TRBV27 with TRBJ1-1, with 9 nucleotides matching TRBD1. The CDR3 runs 15 residues. Germline V gene lookup returns CDR1 MNHEY and CDR2 SMNVEV (reference sequence).

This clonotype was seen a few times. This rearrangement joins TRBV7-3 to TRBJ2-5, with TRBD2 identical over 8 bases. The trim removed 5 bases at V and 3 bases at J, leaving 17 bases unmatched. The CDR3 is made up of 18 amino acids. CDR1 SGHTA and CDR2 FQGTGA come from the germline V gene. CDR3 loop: CASSPGWSGSRVEETQYF. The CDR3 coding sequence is TGTGCCAGCAGCCCAGGGTGGAGCGGGAGCCGGGTAGAAGAGACCCAGTACTTC.

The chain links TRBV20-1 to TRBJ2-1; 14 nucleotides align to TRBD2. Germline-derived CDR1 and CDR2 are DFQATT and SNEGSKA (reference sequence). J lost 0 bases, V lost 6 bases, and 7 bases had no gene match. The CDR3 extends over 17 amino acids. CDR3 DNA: TGCAGTGCCCTGGGACTAGCGGGAGTTTACTCCTACAATGAGCAGTTCTTC. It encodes CSALGLAGVYSYNEQFF.

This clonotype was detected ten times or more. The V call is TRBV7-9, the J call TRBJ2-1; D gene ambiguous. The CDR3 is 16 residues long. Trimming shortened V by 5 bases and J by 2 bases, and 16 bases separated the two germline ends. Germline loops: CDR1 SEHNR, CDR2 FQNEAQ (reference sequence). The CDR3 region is CASSPRVVGPYNEQFF. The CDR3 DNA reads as TGTGCCAGCAGCCCACGGGTGGTTGGCCCCTACAATGAGCAGTTCTTC.

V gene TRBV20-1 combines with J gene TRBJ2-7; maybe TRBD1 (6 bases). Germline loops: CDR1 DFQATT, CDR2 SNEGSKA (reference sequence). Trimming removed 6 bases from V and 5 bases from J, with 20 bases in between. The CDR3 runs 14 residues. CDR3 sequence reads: CSAEGRRGRNEQYF. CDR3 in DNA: TGCAGTGCCGAGGGGCGCAGGGGAAGGAACGAGCAGTACTTC.

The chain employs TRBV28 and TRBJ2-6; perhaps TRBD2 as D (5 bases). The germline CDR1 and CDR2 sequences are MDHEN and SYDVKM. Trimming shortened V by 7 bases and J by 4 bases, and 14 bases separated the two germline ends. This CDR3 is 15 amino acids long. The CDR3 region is CASKEVGVGANVLTF. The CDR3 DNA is TGTGCCAGCAAGGAGGTGGGAGTGGGGGCCAACGTCCTGACTTTC. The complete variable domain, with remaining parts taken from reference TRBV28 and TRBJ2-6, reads DVKVTQSSRYLVKRTGEKVFLECVQDMDHENMFWYRQDPGLGLRLIYFSYDVKMKEKGDIPEGYSVSREKKERFSLILESASTNQTSMYLCASKEVGVGANVLTFGAGSRLTVL.

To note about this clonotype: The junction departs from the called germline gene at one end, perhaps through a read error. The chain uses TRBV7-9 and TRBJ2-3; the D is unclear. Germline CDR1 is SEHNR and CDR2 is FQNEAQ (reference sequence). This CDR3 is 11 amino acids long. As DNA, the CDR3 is TGTGCCGGCAGCCTGCAAGATACGCAGTATTTT. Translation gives CAGSLQDTQYF.

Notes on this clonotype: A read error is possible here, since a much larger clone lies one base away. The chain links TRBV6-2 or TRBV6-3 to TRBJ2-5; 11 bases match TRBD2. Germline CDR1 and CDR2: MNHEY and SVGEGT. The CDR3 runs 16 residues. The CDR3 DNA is TGTGCCAGCCCGACGGGACTAGCGGAGCCGCAAGAGACCCGGTACTTC. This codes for CASPTGLAEPQETRYF.

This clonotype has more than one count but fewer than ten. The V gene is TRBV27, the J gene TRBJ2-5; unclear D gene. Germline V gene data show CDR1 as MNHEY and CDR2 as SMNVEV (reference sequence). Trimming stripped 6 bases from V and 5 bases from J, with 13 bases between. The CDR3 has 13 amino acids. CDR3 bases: TGTGCCAGCAGATCCCTGATGGGGGAGACCCAGTACTTC. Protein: CASRSLMGETQYF.

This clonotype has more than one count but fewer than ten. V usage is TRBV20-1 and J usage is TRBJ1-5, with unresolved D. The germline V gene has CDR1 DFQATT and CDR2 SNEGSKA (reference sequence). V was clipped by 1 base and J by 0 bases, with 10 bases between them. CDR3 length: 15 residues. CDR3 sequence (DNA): TGCAGTGCTAGAGCCGGGCCCCATAGCAATCAGCCCCAGCATTTT. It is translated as CSARAGPHSNQPQHF.

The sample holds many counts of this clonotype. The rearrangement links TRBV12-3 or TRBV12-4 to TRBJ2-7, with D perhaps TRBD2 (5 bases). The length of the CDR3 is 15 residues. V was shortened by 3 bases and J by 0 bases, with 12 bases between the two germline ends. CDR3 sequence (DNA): TGTGCCAGCAGTTTGAGGGTAGAAGACTCCTACGAGCAGTACTTC. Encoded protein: CASSLRVEDSYEQYF.

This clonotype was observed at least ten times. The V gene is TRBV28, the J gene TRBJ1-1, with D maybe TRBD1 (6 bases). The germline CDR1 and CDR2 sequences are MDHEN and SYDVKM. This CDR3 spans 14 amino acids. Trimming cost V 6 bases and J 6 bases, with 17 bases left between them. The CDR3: CASRATGAGPEAFF. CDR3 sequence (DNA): TGTGCCAGCAGGGCGACGGGGGCAGGTCCTGAAGCTTTCTTT.

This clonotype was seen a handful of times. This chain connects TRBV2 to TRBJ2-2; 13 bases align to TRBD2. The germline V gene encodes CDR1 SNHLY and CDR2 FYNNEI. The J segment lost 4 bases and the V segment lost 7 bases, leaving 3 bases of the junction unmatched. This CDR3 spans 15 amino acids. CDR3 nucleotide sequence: TGTGCCAGCACCGGACTAGCGGGAGCCACCGGGGAGCTGTTTTTT. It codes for CASTGLAGATGELFF. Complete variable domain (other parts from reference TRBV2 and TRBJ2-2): EPEVTQTPSHQVTQMGQEVILRCVPISNHLYFYWYRQILGQKVEFLVSFYNNEISEKSEIFDDQFSVERPDGSNFTLKIRSTKLEDSAMYFCASTGLAGATGELFFGEGSRLTVL.

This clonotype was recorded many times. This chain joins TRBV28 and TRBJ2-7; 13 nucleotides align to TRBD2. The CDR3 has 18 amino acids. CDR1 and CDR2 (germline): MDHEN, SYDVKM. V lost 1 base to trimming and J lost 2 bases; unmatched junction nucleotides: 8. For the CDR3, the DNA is TGTGCCAGCAGTTTATTCGTCTCGGGACTAGCGGGAACCTACGAGCAGTACTTC. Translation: CASSLFVSGLAGTYEQYF. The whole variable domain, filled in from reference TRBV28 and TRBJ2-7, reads DVKVTQSSRYLVKRTGEKVFLECVQDMDHENMFWYRQDPGLGLRLIYFSYDVKMKEKGDIPEGYSVSREKKERFSLILESASTNQTSMYLCASSLFVSGLAGTYEQYFGPGTRLTVT.

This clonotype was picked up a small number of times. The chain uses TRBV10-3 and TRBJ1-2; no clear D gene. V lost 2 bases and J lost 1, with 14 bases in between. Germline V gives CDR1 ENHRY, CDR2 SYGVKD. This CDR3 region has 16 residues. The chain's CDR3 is CAISEPEEDFNYGYTF. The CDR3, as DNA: TGTGCCATCAGTGAGCCCGAGGAGGATTTTAACTATGGCTACACCTTC.

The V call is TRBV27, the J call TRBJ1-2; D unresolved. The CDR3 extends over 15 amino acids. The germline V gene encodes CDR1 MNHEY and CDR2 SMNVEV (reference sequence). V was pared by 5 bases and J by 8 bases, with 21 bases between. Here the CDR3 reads CASSPRDTYTWGYTF. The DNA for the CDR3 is TGTGCCAGCAGTCCACGGGATACCTATACTTGGGGCTACACCTTC.

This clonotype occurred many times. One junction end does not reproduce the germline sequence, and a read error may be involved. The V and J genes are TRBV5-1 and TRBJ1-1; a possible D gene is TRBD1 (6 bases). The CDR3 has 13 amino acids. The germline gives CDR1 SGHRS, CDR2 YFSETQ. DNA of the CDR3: TGTGCCAGCAGCCAACAGGGCAGCACTGAAGCTTTCTTT. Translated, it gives CASSQQGSTEAFF. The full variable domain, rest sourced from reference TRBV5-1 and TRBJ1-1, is KAGVTQTPRYLIKTRGQQVTLSCSPISGHRSVSWYQQTPGQGLQFLFEYFSETQRNKGNFPGRFSGRQFSNSRSEMNVSTLELGDSALYLCASSQQGSTEAFFGQGTRLTVV.

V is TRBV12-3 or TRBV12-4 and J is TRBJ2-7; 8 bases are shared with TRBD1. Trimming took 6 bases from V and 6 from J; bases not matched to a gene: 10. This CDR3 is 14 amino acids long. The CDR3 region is CASSQQGVGREQYF. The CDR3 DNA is TGTGCCAGCAGCCAACAGGGGGTGGGGCGCGAGCAGTACTTC.

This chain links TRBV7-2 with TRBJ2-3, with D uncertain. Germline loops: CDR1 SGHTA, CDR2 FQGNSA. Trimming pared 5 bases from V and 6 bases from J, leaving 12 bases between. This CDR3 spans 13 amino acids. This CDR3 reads CASSIRFEDTQYF. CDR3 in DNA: TGTGCCAGCAGCATCCGCTTCGAGGATACGCAGTATTTT. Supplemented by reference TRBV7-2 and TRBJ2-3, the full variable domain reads GAGVSQSPSNKVTEKGKDVELRCDPISGHTALYWYRQSLGQGLEFLIYFQGNSAPDKSGLPSDRFSAERTGGSVSTLTIQRTQQEDSAVYLCASSIRFEDTQYFGPGTRLTVL.

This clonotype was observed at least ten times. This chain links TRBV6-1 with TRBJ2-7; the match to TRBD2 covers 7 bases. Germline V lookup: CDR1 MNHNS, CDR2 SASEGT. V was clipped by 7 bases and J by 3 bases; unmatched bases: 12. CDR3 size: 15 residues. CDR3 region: CASTPSGTTFYEQYF. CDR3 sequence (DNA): TGTGCCAGCACACCCAGCGGGACGACTTTCTACGAGCAGTACTTC.

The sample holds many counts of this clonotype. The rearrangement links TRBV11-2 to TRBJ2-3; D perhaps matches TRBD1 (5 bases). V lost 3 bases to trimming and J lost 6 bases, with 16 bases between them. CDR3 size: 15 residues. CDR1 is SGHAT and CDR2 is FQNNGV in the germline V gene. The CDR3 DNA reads TGTGCCAGCAGCTTTAGCAGCGATCGACAGGATACGCAGTATTTT. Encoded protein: CASSFSSDRQDTQYF.